This T cell receptor beta chain is from a study of T cells after posttransplantation cyclophosphamide. General study findings and limits: Recipient CMV seropositivity and CMV reactivation strongly tracked TRB clonality.

This CDR3 is built from 16 residues. Germline values: CDR1 SGHTA, CDR2 FQGTGA. The V end lost 3 bases, the J end lost 1 base, and 13 bases lay between the germline ends. A note on this clone: As yet, its antigen is unknown.

A marrow graft followed busulfan-fludarabine conditioning, with cyclophosphamide on days +3 and +4. TCRdb's table, derived via immunoSEQ multiplex PCR, lists solely in-frame clones and lacks some. The sample has 15,000 to 20,000 clones, roughly 87% seen once. Material: PBMCs, obtained after allogeneic stem cell transplant with posttransplant cyclophosphamide. This receptor was identified in a female patient between 40 and 55 years old who received an allogeneic stem cell transplant from a related donor, was CMV-positive, and had no GVHD. A subset of T cells may come from the graft donor. This chain links TRBV7-3 with TRBJ2-1, with D maybe TRBD2 (6 bases). CDR3 coding DNA: TGTGCCAGCAGCTTCATGCGGGAATCATCCTACAATGAGCAGTTCTTC. It specifies CASSFMRESSYNEQFF. Complete variable domain (other parts from reference TRBV7-3 and TRBJ2-1): GAGVSQTPSNKVTEKGKYVELRCDPISGHTALYWYRQSLGQGPEFLIYFQGTGAADDSGLPNDRFFAVRPEGSVSTLKIQRTERGDSAVYLCASSFMRESSYNEQFFGPGTRLTVL.